This T cell receptor beta chain came from a study of shared clonotypes between healthy human individuals. TCRdb keeps only in-frame clones here, not all; method: immunoSEQ multiplex PCR. The data hold approximately 2.4 million clones, with approximately 96% observed a single time. This CDR3 is built from 14 residues. V shed 7 bases and J shed 3 bases, with 13 bases lying between them. Per the germline V gene, CDR1 is MNHNS and CDR2 is SASEGT. Sequenced: naive CD4+ T cells sorted from blood. Subset meaning: CD45RA+ positively selected. The clonotype comes from a young man in good health. The genes are TRBV6-1 and TRBJ1-5; possibly TRBD1 for D (5 bases). The CDR3 DNA follows: TGTGCCAGCAACAGGATCCAGATCAATCAGCCCCAGCATTTT. It translates to CASNRIQINQPQHF.